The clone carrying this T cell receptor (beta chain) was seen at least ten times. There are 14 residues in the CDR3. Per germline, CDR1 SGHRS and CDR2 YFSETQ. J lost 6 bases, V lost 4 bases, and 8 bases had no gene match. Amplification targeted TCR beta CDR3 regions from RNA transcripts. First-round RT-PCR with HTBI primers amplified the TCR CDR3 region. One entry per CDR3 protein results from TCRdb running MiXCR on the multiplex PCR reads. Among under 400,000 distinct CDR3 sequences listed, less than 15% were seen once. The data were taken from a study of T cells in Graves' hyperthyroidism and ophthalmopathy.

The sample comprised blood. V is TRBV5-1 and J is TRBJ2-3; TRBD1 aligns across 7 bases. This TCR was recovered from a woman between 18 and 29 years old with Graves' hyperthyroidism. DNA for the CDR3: TGCGCCAGCAGCCAGGGGACAGCCGGGGATACGCAGTATTTT. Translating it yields CASSQGTAGDTQYF.